What follows are 26 T cell receptor beta chains derived from one specimen sequenced in a study of T-cell reconstitution after alpha-beta-depleted transplantation in children. Unique molecular identifiers were incorporated when the TCRbeta library was constructed. TCRdb ran MiXCR on the PCR reads and lists one entry per CDR3 protein. The repertoire holds approximately 640,000 distinct CDR3 sequences, around 17% seen once, with under 1.2% in the top ten. Sample: PBMCs from the stem cell graft donor, taken from the stem cell graft. The source of these receptors is a human donor who donated a stem cell graft to a child with acute myeloid leukemia.

This clonotype was seen only a few times. Since a much larger clone is just one base distant, this may be a read error. The chain joins TRBV20-1 to TRBJ1-5; D is perhaps TRBD1 (5 bases). Per germline, CDR1 DFQATT and CDR2 SNEGSKA (reference sequence). V lost 0 bases to trimming and J lost 6 bases, with 9 bases between them. The CDR3 extends over 13 amino acids. The CDR3 reads CSARDTGVQPQHF. The CDR3 coding sequence is TGCAGTGCTAGAGATACGGGGGTTCAGCCCCAGCATTTT.

Ten or more counts support this clonotype. The V and J genes are TRBV6-5 and TRBJ1-5; D uncertain. Germline values: CDR1 MNHEY, CDR2 SVGAGI. CDR3 length: 13 amino acids. Deletions cut 2 bases from V and 1 base from J, with 3 bases between. The CDR3 DNA reads as TGTGCCAGCAGTTACAGGAGCAATCAGCCCCAGCATTTT. It codes for CASSYRSNQPQHF.

This clonotype was seen many times. The rearrangement links TRBV20-1 to TRBJ2-4; 7 nucleotides align to TRBD1. Germline-derived CDR1 and CDR2 are DFQATT and SNEGSKA (reference sequence). The ends lost 6 bases at V and 7 bases at J; junction bases unmatched: 12. The CDR3 runs 14 residues. The CDR3 DNA reads as TGCAGTGCGGAATCCGGGACAGTAAGGAACATTCAGTACTTC. This sequence encodes CSAESGTVRNIQYF.

This clonotype turned up a few times. This rearrangement joins TRBV20-1 to TRBJ2-4; the match to TRBD2 covers 9 bases. Germline assignment: CDR1 DFQATT and CDR2 SNEGSKA (reference sequence). V lost 5 bases and J lost 7; bases outside the gene matches: 12. CDR3 size: 15 residues. CDR3 residues: CSAPLGGGAGNIQYF. In DNA form, the CDR3 reads TGCAGTGCTCCTTTGGGCGGGGGGGCCGGGAACATTCAGTACTTC.

This clonotype was seen at least ten times. The V call is TRBV6-1, the J call TRBJ1-3, with 7 bases identical to TRBD1. The germline CDR1 and CDR2 sequences are MNHNS and SASEGT. The CDR3 spans 16 residues. J lost 0 bases, V lost 5 bases, and 7 bases had no gene match. The CDR3 here is CASSRTGDNSGNTIYF. CDR3 in DNA: TGTGCCAGCAGTCGGACAGGCGATAACTCTGGAAACACCATATATTTT.

For the CDR3, the DNA is TGCGCCAGCAGCTCTTCGGACAGGGGGCGCGGAGATACGCAGTATTTT. Residues: CASSSSDRGRGDTQYF. V and J are TRBV5-1 and TRBJ2-3, with TRBD1 identical over 11 bases. Germline V CDR1 and CDR2: SGHRS, YFSETQ. V lost 3 bases, J lost 5 bases, and 8 bases stayed unmatched. The CDR3 consists of 16 residues.

Many counts were recorded for this clonotype. The CDR3 region is CASSSGTSGAWGETQYF. Here the CDR3 DNA reads TGTGCCAGCAGCTCCGGGACTAGCGGGGCCTGGGGGGAGACCCAGTACTTC. The chain is built from TRBV12-3 or TRBV12-4 and TRBJ2-5; 13 nucleotides line up with TRBD2. The ends lost 6 bases at V and 5 bases at J; junction bases unmatched: 12. CDR3 length equals 17 residues.

This clonotype was counted ten times or more. V gene TRBV24-1 combines with J gene TRBJ2-5, with TRBD2 identical over 11 bases. The V segment lost 9 bases and the J segment 0 bases; nucleotides outside the gene matches: 8. The CDR3 is 16 residues long. Germline V gene data show CDR1 as KGHDR and CDR2 as SFDVKD. Written as DNA, the CDR3 is TGTGCCACCGGATCGACTAGCGGGGAGAACCAAGAGACCCAGTACTTC. This sequence encodes CATGSTSGENQETQYF.

This clonotype was detected ten times or more. The V call is TRBV20-1, the J call TRBJ1-6; D perhaps matches TRBD1 (6 bases). Trimming removed 6 bases from V and 10 bases from J, with 19 bases in between. The CDR3 runs to 14 residues. CDR1 and CDR2 from the germline V gene are DFQATT and SNEGSKA (reference sequence). CDR3 coding DNA: TGCAGTGCCAAACAGACAGGTTCAAGGTCACCCCTCCACTTT. Encoded protein: CSAKQTGSRSPLHF.

The chain links TRBV5-5 to TRBJ2-2; D gene ambiguous. V shed 6 bases and J shed 2 bases, with 14 bases lying between them. The CDR3 runs to 15 residues. CDR1 SGHKS and CDR2 YYEKEE come from the germline V gene (reference sequence). CDR3 in DNA: TGTGCCAGCACCCCTCGAGCCCAAAACACCGGGGAGCTGTTTTTT. Amino acid sequence: CASTPRAQNTGELFF. Filled out from reference TRBV5-5 and TRBJ2-2, the complete variable domain reads DAGVTQSPTHLIKTRGQQVTLRCSPISGHKSVSWYQQVLGQGPQFIFQYYEKEERGRGNFPDRFSARQFPNYSSELNVNALLLGDSALYLCASTPRAQNTGELFFGEGSRLTVL.

This clonotype has at least ten counts. The V and J genes are TRBV20-1 and TRBJ2-5, with a weak D call TRBD2 (5 bases). Germline V gene sequence: CDR1 DFQATT, CDR2 SNEGSKA (reference sequence). The CDR3 has 15 amino acids. Trimming removed 6 bases at V and 0 bases at J, with 17 bases between. The CDR3 region is CSARTGDPYQETQYF. CDR3 nucleotides: TGCAGTGCCCGGACTGGAGACCCCTACCAAGAGACCCAGTACTTC.

Remarks on this clonotype: A read error may explain this, as a much larger clone is one base away. V usage is TRBV29-1 and J usage is TRBJ2-5, with D maybe TRBD2 (7 bases). This CDR3 is 15 amino acids long. Germline-derived CDR1 and CDR2 are SQVTM and ANQGSEA. The CDR3 sequence: CSAPLEGGVQGTQYF. In nucleotides, the CDR3 is TGCAGCGCCCCCTTAGAAGGGGGGGTTCAAGGGACCCAGTACTTC.

This clonotype has at least ten counts. The chain combines TRBV20-1 with TRBJ2-4; D perhaps matches TRBD2 (5 bases). Deletions cut 6 bases from V and 8 bases from J, with 20 bases between. Germline assignment: CDR1 DFQATT and CDR2 SNEGSKA (reference sequence). This CDR3 spans 14 amino acids. The CDR3 sequence is CSAESRELRDIQYF. CDR3 nucleotides: TGCAGTGCCGAGTCCCGCGAACTGAGGGACATTCAGTACTTC.

The chain uses TRBV20-1 and TRBJ2-4; 7 nucleotides align to TRBD1. CDR1 is DFQATT, CDR2 SNEGSKA, per germline (reference sequence). Unmatched junction bases numbered 4, after V lost 6 bases and J lost 2 bases. The CDR3 length is 13 residues. CDR3 sequence: CSAQGQTKNIQYF. Here the CDR3 DNA reads TGCAGTGCCCAGGGACAGACCAAAAACATTCAGTACTTC.

This clonotype showed up many times. The chain recombines TRBV12-3 or TRBV12-4 with TRBJ1-2; no clear D. The ends were cut back, 6 bases at V and 6 bases at J, with 17 bases in the middle. The CDR3 has 14 residues. CDR3 coding DNA: TGTGCCAGCAGCCCCTTGCCGTTGCGGGATGGCTACACCTTC. It yields the protein CASSPLPLRDGYTF.

Note on this clonotype: One junction end does not reproduce the germline sequence, and a read error may be involved. V usage is TRBV7-9 and J usage is TRBJ2-7; D is undetermined. Per germline, CDR1 SEHNR and CDR2 FQNEAQ (reference sequence). This CDR3 contains 15 residues. The DNA of the CDR3 is TGTGCCAGCAGCGTAGCCAGTCTCTCAACCTACGAGCAGTACTTC. Protein: CASSVASLSTYEQYF.

This chain connects TRBV4-1 to TRBJ2-3, with TRBD2 identical over 16 bases. The length of the CDR3 is 21 residues. Germline V gene sequence: CDR1 MGHRA, CDR2 YSYEKL. The junction had 13 bases not matched to a gene; V was cut back by 3 bases and J by 1 base. CDR3 sequence reads: CASSHLPPGGTSGGGTDTQYF. DNA of the CDR3: TGCGCCAGCAGCCATCTTCCCCCCGGAGGGACTAGCGGGGGGGGCACAGATACGCAGTATTTT.

This clonotype was found a few times. The rearrangement links TRBV4-2 to TRBJ2-1; the D gene is possibly TRBD1 (6 bases). The germline V gene encodes CDR1 LGHNA and CDR2 YNFKEQ. The length of the CDR3 is 14 residues. V lost 1 base, J lost 4 bases, and 8 bases lay in between. The CDR3 sequence: CASSQVGQYNEQFF. In nucleotides, the CDR3 is TGTGCCAGCAGCCAAGTTGGACAGTACAATGAGCAGTTCTTC.

The rearrangement joins TRBV7-9 to TRBJ1-6, with D possibly matching TRBD1 (6 bases). Germline values: CDR1 SEHNR, CDR2 FQNEAQ (reference sequence). The CDR3 loop spans 14 amino acids. The germline V and J ends were trimmed by 1 base and 12 bases, with 13 bases remaining between them. The CDR3 DNA is TGTGCCAGCAGCTTAGGACAGGAGGAAGGACCCCTCCACTTT. It translates to CASSLGQEEGPLHF.

This clonotype was counted many times. The J gene is TRBJ2-7, the V gene TRBV7-2; a weak D match, TRBD1 (5 bases). Germline V gives CDR1 SGHTA, CDR2 FQGNSA. V dropped 4 bases and J dropped 0 bases, with 13 bases sitting between them. There are 15 residues in the CDR3. Here the CDR3 DNA reads TGTGCCAGCAGCTACCGAGGCGACAGCTCCTACGAGCAGTACTTC. Its translation: CASSYRGDSSYEQYF.

The chain employs TRBV10-3 and TRBJ1-1; maybe TRBD1 (5 bases). Trimming shortened V by 0 bases and J by 1 base, and 9 bases separated the two germline ends. The CDR3 totals 15 residues. From germline, CDR1 is ENHRY and CDR2 SYGVKD. In DNA form, the CDR3 reads TGTGCCATCAGTGAGTCCCCAGGGAGGAACACTGAAGCTTTCTTT. This gives the protein CAISESPGRNTEAFF.

Many counts were recorded for this clonotype. The chain has TRBV29-1 and TRBJ2-7; tentatively, D is TRBD1 (6 bases). CDR1 and CDR2 (germline): SQVTM, ANQGSEA. V was pared by 4 bases and J by 3 bases, with 10 bases between. There are 12 residues in the CDR3. Here the CDR3 DNA reads TGCAGCGTTGGGCAGGGGAACTACGAGCAGTACTTC. It is translated as CSVGQGNYEQYF.

J is TRBJ2-7 and V is TRBV30, with D maybe TRBD2 (7 bases). Looked up from germline, CDR1 is GTSNPN and CDR2 is SVGIG (reference sequence). V lost 0 bases and J 0 bases, leaving 12 bases between the germline ends. CDR3 size: 15 residues. CDR3 nucleotide sequence: TGTGCCTGGAGTGTCGGGAGGACAGTCTCCTACGAGCAGTACTTC. Translated: CAWSVGRTVSYEQYF.

The chain couples TRBV24-1 to TRBJ2-3, with a possible D match to TRBD2 (6 bases). The CDR3 extends over 17 amino acids. CDR1 is KGHDR and CDR2 is SFDVKD in the germline V gene. Trimming left V 3 bases short and J 4 bases short, with 19 bases between. The CDR3 DNA is TGTGCCACCAGTGATGGGTTGGGCATGCGGGGCGCAGATACGCAGTATTTT. Protein: CATSDGLGMRGADTQYF.

The CDR3 spells CASSVGSSGANVLTF. The CDR3 nucleotides read TGTGCCAGCAGCGTAGGATCCTCTGGGGCCAACGTCCTGACTTTC. The V call is TRBV9, the J call TRBJ2-6; no clear D gene. This CDR3 spans 15 amino acids. Germline CDR1 is SGDLS and CDR2 is YYNGEE. V lost 0 bases, J lost 0 bases, and 4 bases lay in between.

This chain joins TRBV18 and TRBJ2-5, with no clear D. Trimming took 0 bases from V and 3 from J, leaving 11 bases between them. Per the germline V gene, CDR1 is KGHSH and CDR2 is LQKENI. This CDR3 contains 15 residues. The CDR3 DNA reads as TGTGCCAGCTCACCACCGGTAGAGGCGGAAGAGACCCAGTACTTC. Its translation is CASSPPVEAEETQYF. The whole variable domain, filled in from reference TRBV18 and TRBJ2-5, reads NAGVMQNPRHLVRRRGQEARLRCSPMKGHSHVYWYRQLPEEGLKFMVYLQKENIIDESGMPKERFSAEFPKEGPSILRIQQVVRGDSAAYFCASSPPVEAEETQYFGPGTRLLVL.